A single sample gave rise to the 21 T cell receptor beta chains below, sequenced in a study of CD8+CD57+ T cells in acquired aplastic anemia (dated by TCRdb to 2016 to 2019). The patients picked for sequencing were ones in whom flow cytometry had shown an expansion of CD8+CD57+ cells. The sequencer was an Illumina HiSeq 2000. Profiling of TCR beta VDJ combinations and CDR3 sequences used genomic DNA as the template. TCRdb applied fastp at Q25 and MiXCR to the public reads, then kept only in-frame beta chains. One record per CDR3 amino acid sequence lists the most common genes and DNA. The sample table lists 180,000 or so distinct CDR3 sequences, around half of them with a count of one. 1.8% of the sample is held by the ten biggest clonotypes. The sample was sorted CD4+, CD8+, or CD8+CD57+ T cells (not recorded which) from PBMCs. These receptors all come from a human donor with aplastic anemia.

V and J are TRBV19 and TRBJ2-7, with D tentatively TRBD1 (5 bases). Germline assignment: CDR1 LNHDA and CDR2 SQIVND (reference sequence). The CDR3 length is 13 residues. V was trimmed by 5 bases and J by 2 bases, leaving 10 bases between them. CDR3 amino acids: CASSPGHTYEQYF. CDR3 bases: TGTGCCAGTAGTCCAGGACACACCTACGAGCAGTACTTC.

Only a few counts were recorded for this clonotype. A single base separates this from a much larger clone, so it may be a read error. The chain couples TRBV6-2 or TRBV6-3 to TRBJ2-7; weak D call: TRBD1 (5 bases). CDR1 and CDR2 from the germline V gene are MNHEY and SVGEGT. The CDR3 contains 14 residues. With 6 bases removed from V and 0 bases from J, the gap between germline ends came to 12 bases. CDR3 bases: TGTGCCAGCAGCCCGACAGTGTCCTCCTACGAGCAGTACTTC. Translated: CASSPTVSSYEQYF.

This clonotype is categorized as medium-sized (0.01 to 0.1%). The J gene is TRBJ1-6, the V gene TRBV20-1, with a weak D call TRBD1 (6 bases). The V and J ends lost 4 bases and 8 bases respectively, with 15 bases between them. Germline V gene data show CDR1 as DFQATT and CDR2 as SNEGSKA (reference sequence). CDR3 length equals 14 residues. The DNA for the CDR3 is TGCAGTGCTAACCTGGGGGCGAGGGATTCACCCCTCCACTTT. It codes for CSANLGARDSPLHF.

V gene TRBV5-8 combines with J gene TRBJ2-7; 7 bases map to TRBD1. Germline CDR1 SGHTS, CDR2 YDEGEE. Trimming removed 4 bases from V and 5 bases from J; junction bases left unmatched: 12. The CDR3 extends over 15 amino acids. CDR3 in DNA: TGTGCCAGCAGCGCCCGACAGGGTGCGGTCCACGAGCAGTACTTC. Amino acid sequence: CASSARQGAVHEQYF.

This chain connects TRBV9 to TRBJ1-1; 8 bases fit TRBD1. This CDR3 is 14 amino acids long. Germline assignment: CDR1 SGDLS and CDR2 YYNGEE. Unmatched junction bases numbered 6, after V lost 3 bases and J lost 5 bases. CDR3 amino acids: CASSGTGSGTEAFF. The CDR3 DNA follows: TGTGCCAGCAGCGGGACAGGGAGCGGTACTGAAGCTTTCTTT.

This clonotype was counted many times. The chain employs TRBV6-1 and TRBJ2-1; D is perhaps TRBD2 (5 bases). With 0 bases removed from V and 0 bases from J, the gap between germline ends came to 6 bases. Germline assignment: CDR1 MNHNS and CDR2 SASEGT. The CDR3 spans 15 residues. The CDR3 protein is CASSEAGSSYNEQFF. For the CDR3, the DNA is TGTGCCAGCAGTGAAGCGGGGAGCTCCTACAATGAGCAGTTCTTC.

This clonotype was seen many times. The chain joins TRBV5-1 to TRBJ2-5; no reliable D call. Germline V gene sequence: CDR1 SGHRS, CDR2 YFSETQ. The V and J ends lost 4 bases and 5 bases respectively, with 15 bases between them. The CDR3 sequence is 14 residues long. The CDR3 protein is CASSRGGVAETQYF. The DNA of the CDR3 is TGCGCCAGCAGCCGAGGTGGGGTGGCGGAGACCCAGTACTTC.

The rearrangement joins TRBV5-8 to TRBJ2-5; 10 nucleotides align to TRBD2. Per germline, CDR1 SGHTS and CDR2 YDEGEE. The CDR3 covers 14 residues. The V and J ends lost 6 bases and 2 bases, in that order; junction bases with no gene match: 4. The CDR3 DNA is TGTGCCAGCACTAGCGGGAGAATTCAAGAGACCCAGTACTTC. Translating gives CASTSGRIQETQYF.

This clonotype was seen many times. This rearrangement joins TRBV2 to TRBJ2-2; TRBD1 aligns across 11 bases. Germline CDR1 and CDR2: SNHLY and FYNNEI. This CDR3 contains 15 residues. With 7 bases clipped from V and 5 bases from J, the junction kept 6 bases outside the gene matches. In DNA form, the CDR3 reads TGTGCCAGCAAATCCGGGACAGGGGGGACCGGGGAGCTGTTTTTT. It yields the protein CASKSGTGGTGELFF.

The rearrangement uses TRBV10-3 and TRBJ1-2; 8 positions match TRBD1. This CDR3 is 14 amino acids long. Germline lookup yields CDR1 ENHRY and CDR2 SYGVKD. The ends lost 6 bases at V and 4 bases at J; junction bases unmatched: 7. The CDR3 region is CAIRDRGVFYGYTF. The CDR3 nucleotides are TGTGCCATCAGAGACAGGGGAGTCTTCTATGGCTACACCTTC.

Note on this clonotype: A read error is likely, as this CDR3 ends without the conserved phenylalanine or tryptophan. This chain connects TRBV10-3 to TRBJ1-6; TRBD1 aligns across 7 bases. J gave up 9 bases and V 6 bases, and 5 bases lay outside the gene matches. Per the germline V gene, CDR1 is ENHRY and CDR2 is SYGVKD. This CDR3 spans 13 amino acids. CDR3 residues: CAISRDRGSPLHL. For the CDR3, the DNA is TGTGCCATCAGCCGGGACAGAGGTTCACCCCTCCACCTT.

The chain links TRBV20-1 to TRBJ2-7, with 7 bases that match TRBD1. Unmatched junction bases numbered 4, after V lost 4 bases and J lost 1 base. The CDR3 has 13 amino acids. CDR1 DFQATT and CDR2 SNEGSKA come from the germline V gene (reference sequence). CDR3 protein: CSAIDRVSYEQYF. The CDR3, as DNA: TGCAGTGCTATAGACAGGGTGTCCTACGAGCAGTACTTC.

The chain combines TRBV7-3 with TRBJ1-1; D not certain. The CDR3 runs 12 residues. V was trimmed by 3 bases and J by 4 bases, leaving 6 bases between them. The germline V gene has CDR1 SGHTA and CDR2 FQGTGA. CDR3 DNA sequence: TGTGCCAGCAGCTTCGACGGCACTGAAGCTTTCTTT. This sequence encodes CASSFDGTEAFF.

The V gene is TRBV19, the J gene TRBJ2-5; 7 bases are a match to TRBD2. Unmatched junction bases numbered 12, after V lost 3 bases and J lost 5 bases. The CDR3 loop spans 16 amino acids. Germline V gene data show CDR1 as LNHDA and CDR2 as SQIVND (reference sequence). CDR3 sequence reads: CASSISRLARGETQYF. The CDR3 DNA reads as TGTGCCAGTAGTATCTCCAGACTAGCCCGAGGGGAGACCCAGTACTTC.

This clonotype was counted only a few times. The V gene is TRBV25-1, the J gene TRBJ1-6; D might be TRBD1 (5 bases). Per germline, CDR1 MGHDK and CDR2 SYGVNS. The CDR3 spans 14 residues. Trimming took off 8 bases at V and 12 bases at J, with 20 bases between the two ends. The CDR3 loop reads CASGSGTDHLPLHF. CDR3 coding DNA: TGTGCCAGCGGATCCGGGACGGATCACTTACCCCTCCACTTT.

This clonotype has only a few counts. This may arise from a read error, as a much more abundant clone is one base away. The chain is built from TRBV7-9 and TRBJ1-2; D is ambiguous. The length of the CDR3 is 12 residues. Germline V CDR1 and CDR2: SEHNR, FQNEAQ (reference sequence). CDR3 loop: CASSYDNYSYTF. CDR3 in DNA: TGTGCCAGCAGCTACGACAACTATAGCTACACCTTC.

The V gene is TRBV10-3, the J gene TRBJ1-1; TRBD1 matches at 7 bases. The V gene end was trimmed by 6 bases and the J gene end by 4 bases; junction bases not matched to a gene: 8. Germline loops: CDR1 ENHRY, CDR2 SYGVKD. This CDR3 comprises 14 residues. Written as DNA, the CDR3 is TGTGCCATCAGAGGGGGCAGTTTGATCACTGAAGCTTTCTTT. It specifies CAIRGGSLITEAFF.

In this sample, this clonotype turned up many times. The V call is TRBV4-3, the J call TRBJ2-3, with 14 positions matching TRBD2. V gave up 1 base and J gave up 4 bases; unmatched junction bases: 10. The germline CDR1 and CDR2 sequences are LGHNA and YSLEER. This CDR3 is 19 amino acids long. CDR3: CASSQGGTSGGFRSDTQYF. The CDR3 DNA follows: TGCGCCAGCAGCCAAGGCGGGACTAGCGGGGGCTTCAGGTCAGATACGCAGTATTTT.

This clonotype was detected ten times or more. The genes are TRBV6-1 and TRBJ1-2; TRBD1 agrees at 8 bases. The junction had 10 bases not matched to a gene; V was cut back by 6 bases and J by 4 bases. The CDR3 runs 15 residues. Germline-derived CDR1 and CDR2 are MNHNS and SASEGT. CDR3 amino acids: CASSKGQANPYGYTF. In DNA, the CDR3 is TGTGCCAGCAGCAAGGGACAGGCCAACCCCTATGGCTACACCTTC.

A note on this clonotype: At one of its ends the junction is not consistent with the germline gene, which may arise from a read error. The chain carries TRBV24-1 and TRBJ2-3; D ambiguous. CDR3 length: 14 amino acids. Per germline, CDR1 KGHDR and CDR2 SFDVKD. The CDR3 DNA sequence: TGTGCCTCCAGTGACCCCCTCGTCTCGGATACGCAGTATTTT. Protein: CASSDPLVSDTQYF.

In its sample, this clonotype was seen a few times. The rearrangement joins TRBV28 to TRBJ1-2; D remains ambiguous. Germline V gene data show CDR1 as MDHEN and CDR2 as SYDVKM. V was shortened by 8 bases and J by 5 bases, with 9 bases between the two germline ends. This CDR3 is 11 amino acids long. In nucleotides, the CDR3 is TGTGCCAGCTGCCGGCAATATGGCTACACCTTC. Encoded protein: CASCRQYGYTF.